The sequence of this TCR beta chain was determined in a study of cytomegalovirus exposure and HLA in healthy donors. This CDR3 is 14 amino acids long. Germline V gene data show CDR1 as SGHRS and CDR2 as YFSETQ. V lost 5 bases and J 2 bases, leaving 14 bases between the germline ends. A word on this clone: What it binds is not known.

General study points: When a later analysis compared HLA-associated TCR beta chains with equally common others, the HLA-associated chains turned out to be more clonally expanded and to have lower generation probabilities. CMV serostatus alone was available as immune exposure information.

The PCR used 60 Vbeta and 13 Jbeta primers. The repertoire was sequenced with immunoSEQ multiplex PCR; TCRdb's copy has only in-frame clones and lacks some. Of about 130,000 clones listed, 80% are singletons. This clonotype originated in a man under 40 in good health and CMV-seronegative. Material for sequencing was PBMCs. V usage is TRBV5-1 and J usage is TRBJ2-7; perhaps TRBD2 as D (6 bases). CDR3 sequence: CASSWGGGPYEQYF. The DNA for the CDR3 is TGCGCCAGCAGTTGGGGAGGAGGACCCTACGAGCAGTACTTC.